Listed below are T cell receptor beta chains from one sample, sequenced in a study of blood T cells in healthy people across ages. TCRdb reprocessed the 5' RACE reads with MiXCR, giving one entry per CDR3 protein. Altogether 700,000 or so distinct CDR3 sequences are present, around a fifth being singletons, with the ten largest covering 22%. Sequences were obtained from blood. The receptors stem from a man between 65 and 80 years old in good health. Both conserved end residues are part of each CDR3. D genes are given only for firm matches. Size is omitted from some rows. Given values are once, few, many or a class for expanded clones.

clone_size | d_call | j_call | v_call | cdr3_aa | cdr3_nt
- | - | TRBJ1-4 | TRBV3-1 | CASTQRERSEKLFF | TGTGCCAGCACACAGCGAGAAAGGTCTGAAAAACTGTTTTTT
- | - | TRBJ1-1 | TRBV27 | CASSLRTDLRGTEAFF | TGTGCCAGCAGTTTGAGGACAGACCTCAGAGGCACTGAAGCTTTCTTT
many | - | TRBJ2-4 | TRBV29-1 | CSVQTDSLAKNIQYF | TGCAGCGTACAAACCGACAGCCTAGCCAAAAACATTCAGTACTTC
few | - | TRBJ1-1 | TRBV27 | CASSPTSINTEAFF | TGTGCCAGCAGTCCGACATCGATTAACACTGAAGCTTTCTTT
few | TRBD2 | TRBJ2-3 | TRBV7-8 | CASSRSGRESDTQYF | TGTGCCAGCAGCCGTAGCGGGAGGGAATCAGATACGCAGTATTTT
- | - | TRBJ1-2 | TRBV19 | CASTGPPRGGYTF | TGTGCCAGTACAGGACCTCCCAGAGGGGGCTACACCTTC
- | - | TRBJ2-4 | TRBV29-1 | CSVGPGEYGNIQYF | TGCAGCGTTGGCCCTGGGGAGTACGGAAACATTCAGTACTTC
few | - | TRBJ2-2 | TRBV12-3/TRBV12-4 | CASSSPGYGGELFF | TGTGCCAGCAGTTCCCCGGGGTACGGCGGGGAGCTGTTTTTT
few | - | TRBJ1-2 | TRBV28 | CASRAPSRSGYTF | TGTGCCAGCAGAGCCCCTTCGCGGTCTGGCTACACCTTC
few | TRBD1 | TRBJ1-6 | TRBV20-1 | CSARVDRPPYNSPLHF | TGCAGTGCTAGAGTGGACAGGCCGCCCTATAATTCACCCCTCCACTTT
many | - | TRBJ2-7 | TRBV5-1 | CASSDRFSYEQYF | TGCGCCAGCAGCGACAGGTTCTCCTACGAGCAGTACTTC
- | - | TRBJ2-6 | TRBV20-1 | CSAYRSSGANVLTF | TGCAGTGCTTATCGAAGCTCTGGGGCCAACGTCCTGACTTTC
- | - | TRBJ2-7 | TRBV15 | CATSRKKGLLSFSYEQYF | TGTGCCACCAGCAGAAAAAAGGGACTGCTCTCTTTCTCCTACGAGCAGTACTTC
few | TRBD2 | TRBJ2-1 | TRBV12-3/TRBV12-4 | CASSLPGTSGGFVEQFF | TGTGCCAGCAGTTTACCAGGGACTAGCGGGGGATTTGTTGAGCAGTTCTTC
once | - | TRBJ2-4 | TRBV12-3/TRBV12-4 | CASRASGTAKNIQYF | TGTGCCAGCAGGGCTTCCGGAACAGCCAAAAACATTCAGTACTTC
few | TRBD1 | TRBJ1-5 | TRBV7-2 | CASSSTGGVGNQPQHF | TGTGCCAGCAGCTCCACAGGGGGCGTTGGCAATCAGCCCCAGCATTTT
- | - | TRBJ1-2 | TRBV5-1 | CASSLAEGAYGYTF | TGCGCCAGCAGCTTGGCCGAGGGCGCTTATGGCTACACCTTC
- | - | TRBJ2-3 | TRBV20-1 | CSARLPSASTDTQYF | TGCAGTGCTAGACTTCCTAGCGCTAGCACAGATACGCAGTATTTT
- | TRBD2 | TRBJ2-1 | TRBV5-1 | CASSPRTSGGKNEQFF | TGCGCCAGCAGCCCACGGACTAGCGGGGGGAAAAATGAGCAGTTCTTC
few | - | TRBJ2-5 | TRBV5-1 | CASSLSAGPANRETQYF | TGCGCCAGCAGCTTGTCGGCCGGGCCAGCCAATCGGGAGACCCAGTACTTC
few | TRBD1 | TRBJ2-5 | TRBV24-1 | CATSDLKTGGQETQYF | TGTGCCACCAGTGATTTGAAGACAGGGGGACAAGAGACCCAGTACTTC
once | TRBD1 | TRBJ1-2 | TRBV20-1 | CSARVEGGDYGYTF | TGCAGTGCCCGAGTTGAAGGGGGCGACTATGGCTACACCTTC
- | - | TRBJ1-2 | TRBV4-1 | CASSHFDSFGYGYTF | TGCGCCAGCAGCCACTTCGACAGCTTCGGCTATGGCTACACCTTC
- | - | TRBJ1-1 | TRBV20-1 | CSARRPIGPRRAEAFF | TGCAGTGCTAGACGGCCTATCGGACCCCGAAGGGCTGAAGCTTTCTTT
few | - | TRBJ2-5 | TRBV12-3/TRBV12-4 | CASSGERVNLETQYF | TGTGCCAGCAGTGGGGAGCGGGTGAACCTAGAGACCCAGTACTTC